The T cell receptor beta chain under discussion was sequenced for a study of T cell repertoires in cytomegalovirus infection. About the study: Matching HLA type and CMV infection were both indicated by public TCR beta signatures.

There are a few counts of this clonotype. TCRdb re-called the reads with MiXCR, one entry per CDR3 protein. The sample includes 400,000 or so distinct CDR3 sequences, approximately 33% of them seen just once. Deletions cut 2 bases from V and 4 bases from J, with 14 bases between. The CDR3 runs 15 residues. Sequencing was done on a sample of PBMCs. The clonotype was recovered from a human donor in good health (CMV status not recorded). Some clones in this sample may be carry-over from other donors' samples. The rearrangement uses TRBV12-3 or TRBV12-4 and TRBJ1-1; D is uncertain. This CDR3 reads CASSLWRGGATEAFF. As DNA, the CDR3 is TGTGCCAGCAGTTTATGGCGGGGTGGAGCCACTGAAGCTTTCTTT.